The present entry profiles one T cell receptor (beta chain) with its context. This CDR3 has 13 amino acids. CDR1 is SQVTM, CDR2 ANQGSEA, per germline. The V gene end was trimmed by 7 bases and the J gene end by 8 bases; junction bases not matched to a gene: 11. This record belongs to a study of T cell changes during pregnancy in multiple sclerosis. Sequencing was performed with immunoSEQ multiplex PCR; in TCRdb, only in-frame clones are kept and a portion is missing. The profile covers some 49,000 clones, with around 93% appearing a single time and under 6% taken by the ten largest. The sequence came from a female donor with multiple sclerosis, enrolled in a pregnancy study. The rearrangement uses TRBV29-1 and TRBJ2-1; 7 bases are a match to TRBD2. Sequenced material: CD8+ T cells from peripheral blood mononuclear cells, taken in the first trimester of pregnancy. As DNA, the CDR3 is TGCAGCGCCAGAGGTCCGGCGGGGGATGAGCAGTTCTTC. This sequence encodes CSARGPAGDEQFF.